This T cell receptor beta chain was sequenced for a study of blood T cell repertoires in COVID-19. About the research overall: Acute and convalescent COVID-19 specimens originated in the United States, Italy and Spain.

Method: immunoSEQ multiplex PCR; TCRdb's copy keeps in-frame clones and lacks some. The data contain around 190,000 clones, 88% of them seen just once; the ten biggest clones take up 0.95% to 1.3%. J lost 0 bases, V lost 2 bases, and 20 bases had no gene match. This CDR3 contains 21 residues. Germline CDR1 SGHRS, CDR2 YFSETQ. This clone has a single count. The sample was peripheral blood. V gene TRBV5-1 combines with J gene TRBJ2-1; 7 nucleotides match TRBD2. This TCR came from a young man with acute or convalescent COVID-19. The CDR3 protein is CASSFHRITSDGGSSYNEQFF. Here the CDR3 DNA reads TGCGCCAGCAGCTTCCATCGTATCACTAGCGACGGCGGCAGCTCCTACAATGAGCAGTTCTTC.